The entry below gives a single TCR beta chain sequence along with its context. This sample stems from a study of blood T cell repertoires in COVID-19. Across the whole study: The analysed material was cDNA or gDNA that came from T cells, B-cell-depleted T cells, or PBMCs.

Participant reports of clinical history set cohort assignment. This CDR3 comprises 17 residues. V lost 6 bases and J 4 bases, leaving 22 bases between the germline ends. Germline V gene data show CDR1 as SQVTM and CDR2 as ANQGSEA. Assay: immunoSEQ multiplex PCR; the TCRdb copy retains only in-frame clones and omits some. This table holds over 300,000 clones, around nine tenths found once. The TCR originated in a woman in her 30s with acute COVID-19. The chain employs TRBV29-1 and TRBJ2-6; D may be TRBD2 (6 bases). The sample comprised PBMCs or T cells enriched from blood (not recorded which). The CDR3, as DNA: TGCAGCGTCCCCGGGGGTCCCGACGCCGGAGGGGCCAACGTCCTGACTTTC. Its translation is CSVPGGPDAGGANVLTF. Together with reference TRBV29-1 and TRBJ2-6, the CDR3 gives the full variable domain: SAVISQKPSRDICQRGTSLTIQCQVDSQVTMMFWYRQQPGQSLTLIATANQGSEATYESGFVIDKFPISRPNLTFSTLTVSNMSPEDSSIYLCSVPGGPDAGGANVLTFGAGSRLTVL.